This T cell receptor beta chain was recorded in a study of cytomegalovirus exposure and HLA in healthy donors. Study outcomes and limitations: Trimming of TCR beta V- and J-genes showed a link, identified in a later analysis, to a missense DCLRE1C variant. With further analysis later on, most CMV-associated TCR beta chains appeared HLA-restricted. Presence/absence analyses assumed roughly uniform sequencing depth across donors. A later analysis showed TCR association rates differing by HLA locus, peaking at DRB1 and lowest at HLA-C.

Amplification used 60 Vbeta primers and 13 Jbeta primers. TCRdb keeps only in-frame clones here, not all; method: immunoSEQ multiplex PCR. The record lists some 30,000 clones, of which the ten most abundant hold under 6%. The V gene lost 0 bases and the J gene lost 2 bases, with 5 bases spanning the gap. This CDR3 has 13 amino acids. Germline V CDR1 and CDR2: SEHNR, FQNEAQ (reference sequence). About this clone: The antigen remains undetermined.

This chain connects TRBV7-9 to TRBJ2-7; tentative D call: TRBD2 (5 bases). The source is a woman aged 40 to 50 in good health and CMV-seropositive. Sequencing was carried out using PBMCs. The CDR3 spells CASSLAGAYEQYF. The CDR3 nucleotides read TGTGCCAGCAGCTTAGCGGGAGCCTACGAGCAGTACTTC.